Shown below are 26 T cell receptor beta chains from a single sample sequenced in a study of T cell clonality in common variable immunodeficiency. No antigen is known for these receptors. Produced via immunoSEQ multiplex PCR; TCRdb's table is partial and in-frame only. The sample is made up of some 10,000 clones, none counted only once. The study's findings and limits: Common variable immunodeficiency TCR beta sequences reportedly had fewer deletions and N-nucleotide insertions.

What was sequenced was peripheral blood mononuclear cells. The receptors stem from a human donor with common variable immunodeficiency.

Remarks on this clone: The CDR3 extends 3 residues past the end of the read, so its final part is completed from the germline J gene. Other DNA sequences from this sample encode an identical CDR3 as well. This chain joins TRBV18 and TRBJ2-3; the D is unclear. V was trimmed by 3 bases and J by 0 bases, leaving 4 bases between them. There are 13 residues in the CDR3. The germline gives CDR1 KGHSH, CDR2 LQKENI. CDR3 loop: CASSPPSTDTQYF. CDR3 DNA (partial): TGTGCCAGCTCACCTCCTAGCACAGATACG.

This clone was observed a handful of times. The CDR3 is cut off 3 residues early in the read; its end comes from the germline J gene. The chain employs TRBV7-9 and TRBJ2-5; D might be TRBD2 (5 bases). The CDR3 is made up of 13 amino acids. V gave up 3 bases and J gave up 4 bases, with 9 bases separating them. CDR1 and CDR2 from the germline V gene are SEHNR and FQNEAQ (reference sequence). Incomplete CDR3 DNA: TGTGCCAGCAGCTTTTATGAGGGAGAGACC. It encodes CASSFYEGET. The CDR3 in full is CASSFYEGETQYF.

This clone was detected only a few times. The sequence runs out 3 residues before the end of the CDR3; the remainder is reconstructed from the germline J gene. The chain is built from TRBV7-2 and TRBJ1-2; 8 bases are a match to TRBD1. CDR3 length: 15 amino acids. Per germline, CDR1 SGHTA and CDR2 FQGNSA. V was clipped by 1 base and J by 2 bases; unmatched bases: 3. The CDR3 is CASSLGQGANYGYTF. The part of the CDR3 DNA that was read is TGTGCCAGCAGCTTAGGGCAGGGGGCCAACTATGGC. The full variable domain, rest sourced from reference TRBV7-2 and TRBJ1-2, is GAGVSQSPSNKVTEKGKDVELRCDPISGHTALYWYRQSLGQGLEFLIYFQGNSAPDKSGLPSDRFSAERTGGSVSTLTIQRTQQEDSAVYLCASSLGQGANYGYTFGSGTRLTVV.

A word on this clone: The sequenced fragment ends 3 residues before the CDR3 boundary, so the rest is inferred from the germline J gene. The chain employs TRBV7-3 and TRBJ2-2, with a weak D call TRBD2 (6 bases). Trimming left V 0 bases short and J 10 bases short, with 9 bases between. Germline CDR1 SGHTA, CDR2 FQGTGA. There are 13 residues in the CDR3. The CDR3: CASSLTLAQELFF. The sequenced CDR3 bases are TGTGCCAGCAGCTTAACACTAGCTCAGGAG.

This clone was seen a few times. The CDR3 end falls 3 residues outside the read, so it is completed with the germline J gene. This sequence joins TRBV7-9 and TRBJ2-5; maybe TRBD2 (5 bases). The CDR3 runs 13 residues. Per germline, CDR1 SEHNR and CDR2 FQNEAQ (reference sequence). V was cut by 7 bases and J by 5 bases, with 14 bases left in between. CDR3 loop: CASTSTSWETQYF. CDR3 DNA (partial): TGTGCCAGCACCTCCACTAGTTGGGAGACC.

The table lists this clone with a few counts. The read terminates 3 residues ahead of where the CDR3 ends, so the germline J gene completes it. The J gene is TRBJ1-3, the V gene TRBV18, with 8 positions matching TRBD1. Looked up from germline, CDR1 is KGHSH and CDR2 is LQKENI. The CDR3 is made up of 19 amino acids. The V and J ends lost 3 bases and 4 bases, in that order; junction bases with no gene match: 17. The CDR3: CASSPALGTGRPRGNTIYF. The DNA read from the CDR3 is TGTGCCAGCTCACCGGCCTTGGGGACAGGAAGGCCCCGAGGAAACACC.

This clone qualifies as medium-sized. The read gets to within 3 residues of the CDR3 end, and the germline J gene fills in the rest. The chain has TRBV20-1 and TRBJ1-5; 8 nucleotides align to TRBD1. The CDR3 has 13 amino acids. CDR1 is DFQATT and CDR2 is SNEGSKA in the germline V gene (reference sequence). Trimming took 4 bases from V and 2 from J; bases not matched to a gene: 1. The CDR3 sequence is CSATGGGNQPQHF. Partial CDR3 DNA: TGCAGTGCTACAGGGGGCGGCAATCAGCCC.

On this clone itself: The junction does not match germline at one end; this may be a read error. The missing CDR3 end, 3 residues past where the read stops, is filled in from the germline J gene. The chain couples TRBV7-7 to TRBJ2-3; TRBD2 aligns across 7 bases. This CDR3 has 15 amino acids. From germline, CDR1 is SSHAT and CDR2 FNYEAQ (reference sequence). The DNA read from the CDR3 is TGTGCTAGCAGCCAAGGGCTAGCGGCCACAGATACG. It codes for CASSQGLAATDT. From start to end, the CDR3 is CASSQGLAATDTQYF.

The sample holds a few counts of this clone. Sequencing ends 3 residues short of the CDR3 end; the germline J gene provides the rest. The chain joins TRBV19 to TRBJ2-2; 7 nucleotides match TRBD1. From germline, CDR1 is LNHDA and CDR2 SQIVND (reference sequence). This CDR3 is 17 amino acids long. J gave up 0 bases and V 1 base, and 5 bases lay outside the gene matches. CDR3 loop: CASSIGTGLANTGELFF. The sequenced part of the CDR3 DNA is TGTGCCAGTAGTATAGGGACAGGACTCGCGAACACCGGGGAG.

On this clone: The read terminates 3 residues before the CDR3 end, so the remaining end is supplied by the germline J gene. This chain joins TRBV7-6 and TRBJ2-3; the match to TRBD2 covers 10 bases. J gave up 2 bases and V 5 bases, and 4 bases lay outside the gene matches. Germline CDR1 reads SGHVS; CDR2 reads FNYEAQ. The CDR3 has 15 residues. The CDR3 protein is CASSPTSGYTDTQYF. The covered CDR3 bases are TGTGCCAGCAGCCCGACTAGCGGGTACACAGATACG.

A remark on this clone: The read ends 3 residues before the CDR3 terminus; that terminus is restored from the germline J gene. The genes are TRBV19 and TRBJ2-1; D is perhaps TRBD1 (6 bases). Trimming pared 3 bases from V and 2 bases from J, leaving 11 bases between. The CDR3 length is 15 residues. Germline CDR1 and CDR2: LNHDA and SQIVND (reference sequence). CDR3 residues: CASSIQGHTYNEQFF. The part of the CDR3 DNA that was read is TGTGCCAGTAGTATCCAGGGGCACACCTACAATGAG.

This clone was seen only a few times. The missing CDR3 end, 3 residues past where the read stops, is filled in from the germline J gene. V is TRBV19 and J is TRBJ1-2, with D possibly being TRBD1 (6 bases). CDR3 length equals 13 residues. The V gene lost 6 bases and the J gene lost 2 bases, with 10 bases spanning the gap. Germline values: CDR1 LNHDA, CDR2 SQIVND (reference sequence). The CDR3 bases that were read are TGTGCCAGTAGGAGGGGGACAAACTATGGC. This translates into CASRRGTNYG. The whole CDR3 is CASRRGTNYGYTF.

On this clone: The CDR3 end falls 3 residues outside the read, so it is completed with the germline J gene. The chain couples TRBV7-2 to TRBJ2-7; the match to TRBD1 covers 9 bases. The CDR3 covers 14 residues. In germline, CDR1 is SGHTA, CDR2 FQGNSA. The ends lost 2 bases at V and 4 bases at J; junction bases unmatched: 3. The sequenced part of the CDR3 DNA is TGTGCCAGCAGCTTAAGACAGGGGGAGTACGAG. The encoded protein is CASSLRQGEYE. In full, the CDR3 reads CASSLRQGEYEQYF.

Remarks on this clone: The CDR3 end is not reached by the read, which stops 3 residues before it; the germline J gene fills it in. V is TRBV7-2 and J is TRBJ1-6; D possibly corresponds to TRBD1 (5 bases). The length of the CDR3 is 14 residues. The V gene's germline CDR1 is SGHTA and CDR2 FQGNSA. The CDR3 bases that were read are TGTGCCAGCAGCACAGACCTCAGGGTCTTAACC. This sequence encodes CASSTDLRVLT. The whole CDR3 protein is CASSTDLRVLTLHF.

This clone was found many times. The CDR3 extends 3 residues past the end of the read, so its final part is completed from the germline J gene. V gene TRBV5-6 combines with J gene TRBJ2-2; D unclear. CDR3 size: 15 residues. The germline CDR1 and CDR2 sequences are SGHDT and YYEEEE. V shed 0 bases and J shed 6 bases, with 12 bases lying between them. CDR3 sequence reads: CASSLEGARAGELFF. Incomplete CDR3 DNA: TGTGCCAGCAGCTTGGAGGGCGCCCGTGCCGGGGAG.

Relative to its sample, this clone is medium-sized (0.01 to 0.1%). With the read ending 3 residues before the CDR3 end, the germline J gene is used to fill in that end. The V call is TRBV20-1, the J call TRBJ2-3; D may be TRBD1 (6 bases). This CDR3 has 18 residues. With 4 bases removed from V and 0 bases from J, the gap between germline ends came to 23 bases. Germline V gives CDR1 DFQATT, CDR2 SNEGSKA (reference sequence). The CDR3 sequence is CSATNPTPAGDSTDTQYF. The CDR3 bases that were read are TGCAGTGCTACAAATCCAACTCCAGCAGGGGATAGCACAGATACG.

This clone has just a few counts. The read gets to within 3 residues of the CDR3 end, and the germline J gene fills in the rest. The gene calls are TRBV19 and TRBJ2-7; 9 bases are a match to TRBD1. CDR1 LNHDA and CDR2 SQIVND come from the germline V gene (reference sequence). Unmatched junction bases numbered 5, after V lost 4 bases and J lost 4 bases. This CDR3 is 14 amino acids long. CDR3 DNA, as far as it was read: TGTGCCAGTAGTACGGGGACAGGGCGATACGAG. Protein sequence: CASSTGTGRYE. The whole CDR3 sequence is CASSTGTGRYEQYF.

This clone was detected a few times. The junction departs from germline at one end; a sequencing error may be responsible. Incomplete CDR3 DNA: TGTGCTAGCAGCCCACAACTAGCGGGTGAG. Protein sequence: CASSPQLAGE. The entire CDR3 reads CASSPQLAGEQFF. The V gene is TRBV7-7, the J gene TRBJ2-1; the match to TRBD2 covers 9 bases. The CDR3 is cut off 3 residues early in the read; its end comes from the germline J gene. This CDR3 contains 13 residues. From germline, CDR1 is SSHAT and CDR2 FNYEAQ (reference sequence).

By share of the sample, this clone is medium-sized. Mismatch with germline at one junction end may stem from a read error. The sequence runs out 3 residues before the end of the CDR3; the remainder is reconstructed from the germline J gene. The gene calls are TRBV4-2 and TRBJ2-7, with 11 positions matching TRBD2. Germline V gene lookup returns CDR1 LGHNA and CDR2 YNFKEQ. The CDR3 totals 16 residues. CDR3 bases read: TGCGCCAGCAGCCAATACCGACTAGCGGGAAGGGACGAG. Translating gives CASSQYRLAGRDE. The full-length CDR3 reads as CASSQYRLAGRDEQYF.

This clone was observed a few times. The observed sequence ends 3 residues before the CDR3 terminus, with the missing tail filled in from the germline J gene. This rearrangement joins TRBV5-1 to TRBJ1-2; perhaps TRBD1 as D (6 bases). V lost 5 bases to trimming and J lost 6 bases, with 20 bases between them. Germline V gives CDR1 SGHRS, CDR2 YFSETQ. The CDR3 is 15 residues long. The CDR3 is CASRPNDRDINGYTF. The DNA read from the CDR3 is TGCGCCAGCAGACCAAACGACCGGGACATCAATGGC.

By sample fraction, this clone is medium-sized. The chain's CDR3 is CASSQDVAGGYEQYF. The CDR3 bases that were read are TGTGCCAGCAGCCAAGATGTGGCAGGGGGCTACGAG. The rearrangement uses TRBV14 and TRBJ2-7; 7 bases line up with TRBD1. Read coverage stops 3 residues before the CDR3 terminus; the germline J gene supplies the remainder. This CDR3 spans 15 amino acids. V gave up 0 bases and J gave up 3 bases; unmatched junction bases: 5. Looked up from germline, CDR1 is SGHDN and CDR2 is FVKESK.

Note on this clone: The read ends 3 residues before the CDR3 terminus; that terminus is restored from the germline J gene. The gene calls are TRBV2 and TRBJ2-2, with 8 bases matching TRBD1. With 8 bases clipped from V and 3 bases from J, the junction kept 5 bases outside the gene matches. Germline assignment: CDR1 SNHLY and CDR2 FYNNEI. This CDR3 region has 14 residues. CDR3 in amino acids: CASSRQGYTGELFF. The CDR3 DNA, read in part, is TGTGCCAGCTCCCGACAGGGGTACACCGGGGAG.

This clone was detected only a few times. The read terminates 3 residues ahead of where the CDR3 ends, so the germline J gene completes it. This chain joins TRBV30 and TRBJ2-5; 7 bases map to TRBD1. From germline, CDR1 is GTSNPN and CDR2 SVGIG (reference sequence). Losses at the gene ends were 2 bases for V and 5 bases for J; bases not matched to a gene: 8. The CDR3 contains 14 residues. CDR3 residues: CAWSLKQGFETQYF. CDR3 bases read: TGTGCCTGGAGTCTCAAACAGGGGTTCGAGACC.

There are a few counts of this clone. The DNA ends 3 residues before the CDR3 does, and the rest of the CDR3 is filled in from the germline J gene. V gene TRBV5-5 combines with J gene TRBJ2-7; 8 nucleotides match TRBD2. The CDR3 length is 14 residues. Germline V gene sequence: CDR1 SGHKS, CDR2 YYEKEE (reference sequence). With V trimmed by 5 bases and J by 4 bases, 8 bases remained unmatched. This chain's CDR3 is CASRSTSGAYEQYF. The CDR3 DNA, read in part, is TGTGCCAGCAGGTCTACTAGCGGAGCTTACGAG. The full variable domain, with the rest looked up from reference TRBV5-5 and TRBJ2-7, is DAGVTQSPTHLIKTRGQQVTLRCSPISGHKSVSWYQQVLGQGPQFIFQYYEKEERGRGNFPDRFSARQFPNYSSELNVNALLLGDSALYLCASRSTSGAYEQYFGPGTRLTVT.

This clone was observed a handful of times. The CDR3 end is not reached by the read, which stops 3 residues before it; the germline J gene fills it in. The chain uses TRBV6-2 or TRBV6-3 and TRBJ2-3, with 12 bases matching TRBD2. Germline CDR1 reads MNHEY; CDR2 reads SVGEGT. The CDR3 runs 16 residues. Trimming cost V 9 bases and J 3 bases; bases outside gene matches: 10. The DNA read from the CDR3 is TGTGCCAGTAAGACTAGCGGGAGTCGCTGGACAGATACG. Residues: CASKTSGSRWTDT. The entire CDR3 sequence reads CASKTSGSRWTDTQYF.

Comments on this clone: The read is 3 residues too short to cover the CDR3 end, so that end is filled in from the germline J gene. The chain has TRBV5-1 and TRBJ2-7; 7 nucleotides match TRBD1. The germline V gene has CDR1 SGHRS and CDR2 YFSETQ. The CDR3 has 15 residues. Losses at the gene ends were 2 bases for V and 5 bases for J; bases not matched to a gene: 10. CDR3 bases read: TGCGCCAGCAGCTTTAACAGGGGTGAGGTAAACGAG. This encodes CASSFNRGEVNE. The entire CDR3 protein is CASSFNRGEVNEQYF. The whole variable domain, filled in from reference TRBV5-1 and TRBJ2-7, reads KAGVTQTPRYLIKTRGQQVTLSCSPISGHRSVSWYQQTPGQGLQFLFEYFSETQRNKGNFPGRFSGRQFSNSRSEMNVSTLELGDSALYLCASSFNRGEVNEQYFGPGTRLTVT.